The 30 T cell receptor beta chains below all came from one sample that was sequenced in a study of beta chain features in type 1 diabetes. The study, taken as a whole, reports: Within each of all four CD4+ subsets, Type 1 diabetes patients had TCRB CDR3s that were moderately but significantly shorter.

Antigen specificity for these receptors is unknown. Since all of the isolated RNA was reverse transcribed, expressed TCRB transcripts were what got sequenced. Here immunoSEQ multiplex PCR was the method, and the copy in TCRdb shows in-frame clones only, minus some. The sample consists of hundreds of thousands of clones, approximately 15% of them appearing once. The sequenced sample consisted of naive CD4+ T cells from blood. Receptors originate from a man in his late teens or twenties with type 1 diabetes.

This clone has more than one count but fewer than ten. V is TRBV5-1 and J is TRBJ2-7, with 9 bases matching TRBD2. Trimming removed 0 bases from V and 2 bases from J; junction bases left unmatched: 9. Germline assignment: CDR1 SGHRS and CDR2 YFSETQ. The CDR3 contains 17 residues. As DNA, the CDR3 is TGCGCCAGCAGCTTGGCAAGCGGGGGGTCGATACCCTACGAGCAGTACTTC. This sequence encodes CASSLASGGSIPYEQYF.

The V call is TRBV5-6, the J call TRBJ1-1, with a possible D match to TRBD1 (6 bases). Germline V gene lookup returns CDR1 SGHDT and CDR2 YYEEEE. This CDR3 comprises 14 residues. Trimming cost V 2 bases and J 3 bases, with 11 bases left between them. For the CDR3, the DNA is TGTGCCAGCAGCTTTCCAGGACAGTACACTGAAGCTTTCTTT. The encoded protein is CASSFPGQYTEAFF. The variable domain in full, with the rest retrieved from reference TRBV5-6 and TRBJ1-1, is DAGVTQSPTHLIKTRGQQVTLRCSPKSGHDTVSWYQQALGQGPQFIFQYYEEEERQRGNFPDRFSGHQFPNYSSELNVNALLLGDSALYLCASSFPGQYTEAFFGQGTRLTVV.

This clone appeared a few times. This chain uses TRBV29-1 with TRBJ1-2; the D gene is possibly TRBD1 (6 bases). The ends were cut back, 6 bases at V and 5 bases at J, with 13 bases in the middle. CDR3 length: 12 residues. CDR1 is SQVTM, CDR2 ANQGSEA, per germline. DNA of the CDR3: TGCAGCGTCCGGGACAAAGGATATGGCTACACCTTC. This sequence encodes CSVRDKGYGYTF.

In its sample, this clone was seen a few times. CDR3 sequence reads: CASSDRVGYTF. DNA for the CDR3: TGTGCCAGCAGTGACAGGGTCGGCTACACCTTC. The chain links TRBV28 to TRBJ1-2, with TRBD1 identical over 7 bases. The CDR3 extends over 11 amino acids. Germline V gives CDR1 MDHEN, CDR2 SYDVKM. Trimming at V came to 5 bases and at J to 8 bases, leaving 2 bases not matched to a gene.

This clone was found a few times. V usage is TRBV7-9 and J usage is TRBJ2-3; 7 bases line up with TRBD1. Germline V lookup: CDR1 SEHNR, CDR2 FQNEAQ (reference sequence). The CDR3 length is 14 residues. V shed 6 bases and J 5 bases; nucleotides not matched to a gene: 8. As DNA, the CDR3 is TGTGCCAGCAGTTCGACAGGGCTTCAAGATACGCAGTATTTT. It codes for CASSSTGLQDTQYF.

This clone was counted between two and nine times. The J gene is TRBJ2-3, the V gene TRBV7-9, with D possibly matching TRBD2 (5 bases). This CDR3 region has 15 residues. V was cut by 1 base and J by 0 bases, with 8 bases left in between. The germline gives CDR1 SEHNR, CDR2 FQNEAQ (reference sequence). The CDR3, as DNA: TGTGCCAGCAGCTTAGTGGAGCGGAGCACAGATACGCAGTATTTT. Its translation is CASSLVERSTDTQYF.

This chain links TRBV4-1 with TRBJ2-1; D remains unclear. The V gene's germline CDR1 is MGHRA and CDR2 YSYEKL. Deletions cut 0 bases from V and 8 bases from J, with 5 bases between. There are 12 residues in the CDR3. In nucleotides, the CDR3 is TGCGCCAGCAGCCAAGAATCCGATGAGCAGTTCTTC. Residues: CASSQESDEQFF.

The sample holds a few counts of this clone. The gene calls are TRBV30 and TRBJ1-2, with 8 bases matching TRBD1. The germline V gene encodes CDR1 GTSNPN and CDR2 SVGIG (reference sequence). This CDR3 has 15 residues. V trimming: 2 bases; J trimming: 4 bases; junction bases outside the gene matches: 9. Here the CDR3 DNA reads TGTGCCTGGAGTCTCAGGACAGGGAAAGGCTATGGCTACACCTTC. Translating gives CAWSLRTGKGYGYTF.

V gene TRBV20-1 combines with J gene TRBJ2-7, with D uncertain. The CDR3 has 10 residues. V was cut by 6 bases and J by 6 bases, with 9 bases left in between. Germline V gene data show CDR1 as DFQATT and CDR2 as SNEGSKA (reference sequence). CDR3 amino acids: CSAQSSEQYF. DNA for the CDR3: TGCAGTGCCCAGTCTAGCGAGCAGTACTTC.

The V and J genes are TRBV5-6 and TRBJ2-1; TRBD2 aligns across 9 bases. The CDR3 runs to 15 residues. CDR1 is SGHDT, CDR2 YYEEEE, per germline. Trimming cost V 4 bases and J 7 bases; bases outside gene matches: 9. The CDR3 protein is CASSRGLAGRNEQFF. The CDR3 DNA reads as TGTGCCAGCAGCCGGGGACTAGCTGGCCGAAATGAGCAGTTCTTC.

The CDR3 DNA sequence: TGTGCCAGCAGCTTTGCCCCTGACAGGGTCAACACCGGGGAGCTGTTTTTT. Translated: CASSFAPDRVNTGELFF. This chain uses TRBV11-2 with TRBJ2-2, with 7 bases lining up with TRBD1. This CDR3 has 17 amino acids. Unmatched junction bases numbered 9, after V lost 3 bases and J lost 2 bases. CDR1 and CDR2 from the germline V gene are SGHAT and FQNNGV.

This clone has more than one count but fewer than ten. The chain has TRBV14 and TRBJ2-3; D is perhaps TRBD2 (5 bases). Germline V gives CDR1 SGHDN, CDR2 FVKESK. The CDR3 consists of 13 residues. The ends were cut back, 1 base at V and 4 bases at J, with 6 bases in the middle. The CDR3 DNA is TGTGCCAGCAGCCAAGCGAGGGCAGATACGCAGTATTTT. Translation gives CASSQARADTQYF.

This clone was observed a handful of times. CDR3 bases: TGTGCCAGTAGTATCGGACTAGCGGGTTTGTACGAGCAGTACTTC. Encoded protein: CASSIGLAGLYEQYF. The chain combines TRBV19 with TRBJ2-7; 11 bases line up with TRBD2. The germline gives CDR1 LNHDA, CDR2 SQIVND (reference sequence). This CDR3 has 15 amino acids. The V and J ends lost 3 bases and 4 bases, in that order; junction bases with no gene match: 5. The full variable domain, its missing parts supplied by reference TRBV19 and TRBJ2-7, is DGGITQSPKYLFRKEGQNVTLSCEQNLNHDAMYWYRQDPGQGLRLIYYSQIVNDFQKGDIAEGYSVSREKKESFPLTVTSAQKNPTAFYLCASSIGLAGLYEQYFGPGTRLTVT.

This clone showed up just a few times. The chain couples TRBV7-2 to TRBJ2-4; D not resolved. Trimming left V 5 bases short and J 0 bases short, with 8 bases between. Germline V CDR1 and CDR2: SGHTA, FQGNSA. The CDR3 has 14 residues. The DNA for the CDR3 is TGTGCCAGCAGCCTGCCGGGAGCCAAAAACATTCAGTACTTC. Encoded protein: CASSLPGAKNIQYF.

The V gene is TRBV18, the J gene TRBJ2-1, with 12 bases matching TRBD1. The length of the CDR3 is 16 residues. Trimming removed 2 bases from V and 6 bases from J; junction bases left unmatched: 5. CDR1 KGHSH and CDR2 LQKENI come from the germline V gene. The CDR3 nucleotides read TGTGCCAGCTCACCAGGGGGACAGGGGGCCCTCAATGAGCAGTTCTTC. It codes for CASSPGGQGALNEQFF. Drawing the rest from reference TRBV18 and TRBJ2-1, the complete variable domain is NAGVMQNPRHLVRRRGQEARLRCSPMKGHSHVYWYRQLPEEGLKFMVYLQKENIIDESGMPKERFSAEFPKEGPSILRIQQVVRGDSAAYFCASSPGGQGALNEQFFGPGTRLTVL.

In this sample, this clone turned up a few times. J is TRBJ1-2 and V is TRBV7-9, with D unresolved. CDR1 and CDR2 (germline): SEHNR, FQNEAQ (reference sequence). V was pared by 3 bases and J by 7 bases, with 12 bases between. The length of the CDR3 is 13 residues. CDR3 protein: CASSFSEMGGYTF. The CDR3 nucleotides are TGTGCCAGCAGCTTTAGCGAAATGGGTGGCTACACCTTC.

This rearrangement joins TRBV27 to TRBJ2-3, with 8 bases lining up with TRBD2. This CDR3 contains 14 residues. Germline V CDR1 and CDR2: MNHEY, SMNVEV (reference sequence). Trimming at V came to 7 bases and at J to 2 bases, leaving 5 bases not matched to a gene. This CDR3 is CASKRERNTDTQYF. CDR3 DNA sequence: TGTGCCAGCAAGCGGGAGAGGAACACAGATACGCAGTATTTT.

The chain recombines TRBV2 with TRBJ2-7; TRBD2 is a possible D gene (5 bases). Trimming took off 3 bases at V and 0 bases at J, with 12 bases between the two ends. This CDR3 spans 15 amino acids. Germline values: CDR1 SNHLY, CDR2 FYNNEI. CDR3 sequence: CASSDRRTPSYEQYF. Written as DNA, the CDR3 is TGTGCCAGCAGTGACCGGAGGACCCCCTCCTACGAGCAGTACTTC.

This clone was seen more than once but under ten times. J is TRBJ2-7 and V is TRBV27; 9 bases line up with TRBD1. V shed 5 bases, J shed 7 bases, and the junction held 9 bases outside the gene matches. This CDR3 comprises 14 residues. Germline V lookup: CDR1 MNHEY, CDR2 SMNVEV (reference sequence). CDR3 residues: CASSPIQGASEQYF. The DNA of the CDR3 is TGTGCCAGCAGTCCTATACAGGGGGCGTCGGAGCAGTACTTC.

In its sample, this clone was seen a few times. This chain joins TRBV5-4 and TRBJ2-7; 10 bases fit TRBD2. Germline V gene lookup returns CDR1 SGHNT and CDR2 YYREEE (reference sequence). The trim removed 4 bases at V and 1 base at J, leaving 5 bases unmatched. The CDR3 is 15 amino acids. The CDR3 here is CASSVSSGSSYEQYF. CDR3 DNA: TGTGCCAGCAGCGTCTCTAGCGGGAGTTCCTACGAGCAGTACTTC.

There are a few counts of this clone. The rearrangement joins TRBV11-1 to TRBJ2-1; TRBD2 matches 12 bases. The V gene's germline CDR1 is SGHAT and CDR2 FQDESV (reference sequence). With 6 bases clipped from V and 15 bases from J, the junction kept 15 bases outside the gene matches. The CDR3 is 15 amino acids. CDR3 sequence (DNA): TGTGCCAGCAGTTCAAAAGGACTAGCGGGAAGACGTGTGTTCTTC. Its translation is CASSSKGLAGRRVFF.

This chain connects TRBV7-2 to TRBJ2-5; the match to TRBD2 covers 11 bases. The V gene end was trimmed by 5 bases and the J gene end by 4 bases; junction bases not matched to a gene: 6. The CDR3 loop spans 15 amino acids. CDR1 and CDR2 from the germline V gene are SGHTA and FQGNSA. This CDR3 reads CASSITSGGRETQYF. CDR3 nucleotides: TGTGCCAGCAGCATAACTAGCGGGGGTCGAGAGACCCAGTACTTC.

The chain carries TRBV9 and TRBJ2-7, with TRBD2 matching over 11 bases. The germline gives CDR1 SGDLS, CDR2 YYNGEE. V lost 2 bases and J lost 7; bases outside the gene matches: 8. The CDR3 consists of 15 residues. In nucleotides, the CDR3 is TGTGCCAGCAGCGTCGCCGGGACTAGCGGCTGGGAGCAGTACTTC. Translated: CASSVAGTSGWEQYF.

This clone was seen a few times. The J gene is TRBJ1-2, the V gene TRBV28; a possible D gene is TRBD1 (5 bases). Germline V lookup: CDR1 MDHEN, CDR2 SYDVKM. Trimming left V 3 bases short and J 4 bases short, with 6 bases between. The CDR3 runs to 12 residues. CDR3: CASSFQGYGYTF. The CDR3 nucleotides are TGTGCCAGCAGTTTCCAGGGCTATGGCTACACCTTC.

CDR3 sequence: CASSLQGGVYNEQFF. In DNA, the CDR3 is TGTGCCAGCAGCCTACAGGGGGGGGTATACAATGAGCAGTTCTTC. The chain combines TRBV9 with TRBJ2-1, with D possibly being TRBD1 (8 bases). The CDR3 has 15 residues. Trimming stripped 4 bases from V and 4 bases from J, with 15 bases between. The germline V gene has CDR1 SGDLS and CDR2 YYNGEE.

This clone was counted a few times. The chain employs TRBV5-1 and TRBJ2-1; D may be TRBD1 (6 bases). Germline CDR1 SGHRS, CDR2 YFSETQ. The CDR3 is made up of 13 amino acids. Between the trimmed V and J ends, which lost 6 bases and 9 bases, there was a span of 16 bases. Here the CDR3 DNA reads TGCGCCAGCACTGTCCGGGTAGGGGGTGAGCAGTTCTTC. Translation: CASTVRVGGEQFF.

This chain uses TRBV7-9 with TRBJ2-3; perhaps TRBD2 as D (6 bases). The CDR3 runs 16 residues. V was clipped by 11 bases and J by 2 bases, with 23 bases between them. Germline CDR1 reads SEHNR; CDR2 reads FQNEAQ (reference sequence). The CDR3 here is CAVTESTAGTTDTQYF. CDR3 in DNA: TGTGCCGTCACCGAAAGTACGGCGGGGACCACAGATACGCAGTATTTT. Complete variable domain (other parts from reference TRBV7-9 and TRBJ2-3): DTGVSQNPRHKITKRGQNVTFRCDPISEHNRLYWYRQTLGQGPEFLTYFQNEAQLEKSRLLSDRFSAERPKGSFSTLEIQRTEQGDSAMYLCAVTESTAGTTDTQYFGPGTRLTVL.

The CDR3 region has the DNA TGTGCCAGCCTCGGGCAGGGCTCAGATACGCAGTATTTT. It is translated as CASLGQGSDTQYF. V usage is TRBV7-9 and J usage is TRBJ2-3; D may be TRBD1 (5 bases). The CDR3 contains 13 residues. Germline V CDR1 and CDR2: SEHNR, FQNEAQ (reference sequence). Trimming cost V 8 bases and J 4 bases, with 13 bases left between them. Based on the CDR3 plus reference TRBV7-9 and TRBJ2-3, the full variable domain is DTGVSQNPRHKITKRGQNVTFRCDPISEHNRLYWYRQTLGQGPEFLTYFQNEAQLEKSRLLSDRFSAERPKGSFSTLEIQRTEQGDSAMYLCASLGQGSDTQYFGPGTRLTVL.

This sequence joins TRBV6-1 and TRBJ2-7, with 7 bases lining up with TRBD2. Germline V gene data show CDR1 as MNHNS and CDR2 as SASEGT. The CDR3 consists of 15 residues. The trim removed 7 bases at V and 7 bases at J, leaving 16 bases unmatched. The CDR3 coding sequence is TGTGCCAGCACCCTTGAGGGCTCCTGGGGGGGAGAGCAGTACTTC. Translation: CASTLEGSWGGEQYF.

This clone was seen only a few times. This chain uses TRBV4-3 with TRBJ1-3; D is possibly TRBD1 (6 bases). Germline CDR1 LGHNA, CDR2 YSLEER. With 0 bases removed from V and 3 bases from J, the gap between germline ends came to 9 bases. The CDR3 has 15 residues. The CDR3 DNA follows: TGCGCCAGCAGCCAAGATCCGGACAGTGGAAACACCATATATTTT. Its protein product is CASSQDPDSGNTIYF.